The present T cell receptor (beta chain) was sequenced within a study of shared clonotypes between healthy human individuals. This clone was detected many times. Assay: immunoSEQ multiplex PCR; the TCRdb copy retains only in-frame clones and omits some. The sample contains 850,000 to 1,200,000 clones, roughly 80% of which appear only once. This clonotype was sampled from a man aged 18 to 30 in good health. Sequenced input: memory CD4+ T cells sorted from blood. The subset here: CD45RA-negative fraction.

The CDR3 sequence: CASSPGGGGPRLIEQYF. The CDR3 DNA reads as TGTGCCAGCAGCCCGGGGGGGGGCGGGCCTAGGTTAATCGAGCAGTACTTC. V and J are TRBV7-8 and TRBJ2-7; TRBD2 aligns across 8 bases. From germline, CDR1 is SGHVS and CDR2 FQNEAQ. V was clipped by 5 bases and J by 6 bases; unmatched bases: 18. This CDR3 comprises 17 residues.